A single sample gave rise to the 17 T cell receptor beta chains below, sequenced in a study of early T cells in non-severe SARS-CoV-2 infection. Each CDR3 protein is one row after TCRdb ran MiXCR on the 5' RACE reads. The sample records more than 60,000 distinct CDR3 sequences, about 12% being singletons. Sequenced here: whole blood, sampled at baseline. Receptors originate from an adult who was a healthcare worker with PCR-confirmed SARS-CoV-2 infection or an uninfected control (not recorded which). The donor label of this sample is uncertain.

This clonotype was seen more than once but under ten times. The chain couples TRBV7-9 to TRBJ1-2; D gene ambiguous. CDR1 and CDR2 (germline): SEHNR, FQNEAQ (reference sequence). This CDR3 contains 13 residues. V was clipped by 7 bases and J by 2 bases, with 11 bases between them. The CDR3 loop reads CASNGIGNYGYTF. CDR3 coding DNA: TGTGCCAGCAACGGCATAGGCAACTATGGCTACACCTTC.

This clonotype was recorded a few times. The V call is TRBV6-1, the J call TRBJ1-5; no clear D. Trimming removed 5 bases at V and 7 bases at J, with 6 bases between. Germline-derived CDR1 and CDR2 are MNHNS and SASEGT. CDR3 size: 11 residues. DNA for the CDR3: TGTGCCAGCAGTACGGGGCAGCCCCAGCATTTT. This translates into CASSTGQPQHF.

This clonotype was recorded a few times. This rearrangement joins TRBV20-1 to TRBJ2-5, with D possibly matching TRBD1 (6 bases). CDR1 is DFQATT and CDR2 is SNEGSKA in the germline V gene (reference sequence). V was clipped by 2 bases and J by 2 bases, with 15 bases between them. CDR3 length equals 15 residues. The CDR3 region has the DNA TGCAGTGCTAGATTGCGGCCGGGACAACAAGAGACCCAGTACTTC. Amino acids: CSARLRPGQQETQYF.

This clonotype was detected ten times or more. The chain combines TRBV29-1 with TRBJ1-1; D gene uncertain. CDR3 length equals 12 residues. Germline values: CDR1 SQVTM, CDR2 ANQGSEA. V lost 4 bases to trimming and J lost 1 base, with 7 bases between them. The CDR3 loop is CSVVQTNTEAFF. CDR3 in DNA: TGCAGCGTTGTCCAGACGAACACTGAAGCTTTCTTT. Full variable domain (remainder filled in from reference TRBV29-1 and TRBJ1-1): SAVISQKPSRDICQRGTSLTIQCQVDSQVTMMFWYRQQPGQSLTLIATANQGSEATYESGFVIDKFPISRPNLTFSTLTVSNMSPEDSSIYLCSVVQTNTEAFFGQGTRLTVV.

At least ten counts were recorded for this clonotype. The chain carries TRBV7-8 and TRBJ2-5; unclear D gene. V lost 6 bases to trimming and J lost 7 bases, with 21 bases between them. Germline V gene lookup returns CDR1 SGHVS and CDR2 FQNEAQ. The CDR3 totals 15 residues. The CDR3 spells CASRTQTGRFRTQYF. The DNA for the CDR3 is TGTGCCAGCAGGACCCAGACCGGCCGATTTAGGACCCAGTACTTC.

Only a few counts were recorded for this clonotype. The V call is TRBV30, the J call TRBJ2-2; unclear D gene. Germline-derived CDR1 and CDR2 are GTSNPN and SVGIG (reference sequence). V lost 5 bases, J lost 5 bases, and 6 bases lay in between. The CDR3 is made up of 11 amino acids. The CDR3, as DNA: TGTGCCTGGGAGAAAACCGGGGAGCTGTTTTTT. Translating it yields CAWEKTGELFF.

As to this clonotype: This CDR3 is missing its conserved last phenylalanine or tryptophan, likely due to a read error. This chain connects TRBV6-1 to TRBJ2-6, with D possibly TRBD2 on 5 matching bases. The length of the CDR3 is 15 residues. Germline V CDR1 and CDR2: MNHNS, SASEGT. V lost 7 bases and J lost 11, with 21 bases in between. The CDR3 DNA reads as TGTGCCAGCAAGGAGAGAACCGGGGTTCCTTACGTCCTGACTTGC. Translated: CASKERTGVPYVLTC.

This clonotype was counted ten times or more. The V call is TRBV30, the J call TRBJ1-4; no firm D call. Trimming took 2 bases from V and 8 from J, leaving 18 bases between them. The CDR3 has 15 amino acids. Per germline, CDR1 GTSNPN and CDR2 SVGIG (reference sequence). CDR3 residues: CAWSLTDRYGEKLFF. The CDR3 coding sequence is TGTGCCTGGAGTCTAACGGACCGTTATGGGGAAAAACTGTTTTTT.

This clonotype has a handful of counts. This sequence joins TRBV7-3 and TRBJ2-3; D perhaps matches TRBD2 (5 bases). The CDR3 length is 14 residues. CDR1 and CDR2 from the germline V gene are SGHTA and FQGTGA. Between the trimmed V and J ends, which lost 5 bases and 1 base, there was a span of 10 bases. Here the CDR3 DNA reads TGTGCCAGCAGCCTATTCGGGGGCACAGATACGCAGTATTTT. This sequence encodes CASSLFGGTDTQYF.

This clonotype was observed many times. The chain is built from TRBV12-3 or TRBV12-4 and TRBJ1-1; tentative D call: TRBD1 (5 bases). This CDR3 region has 16 residues. The V end lost 2 bases, the J end lost 4 bases, and 17 bases lay between the germline ends. Written as DNA, the CDR3 is TGTGCCAGCAGTTTATATGGCGGGGGAGTAAGCACTGAAGCTTTCTTT. It translates to CASSLYGGGVSTEAFF.

The chain joins TRBV27 to TRBJ2-1; 9 positions agree with TRBD1. Germline-derived CDR1 and CDR2 are MNHEY and SMNVEV (reference sequence). The trim removed 7 bases at V and 0 bases at J, leaving 4 bases unmatched. The CDR3 loop spans 15 amino acids. The CDR3: CASTPTGGSYNEQFF. The CDR3 DNA reads TGTGCCAGCACCCCGACAGGGGGCTCCTACAATGAGCAGTTCTTC.

This CDR3 reads CASRGHSYEQYV. The CDR3 DNA reads as TGTGCCAGCAGGGGACATTCCTACGAGCAGTACGTC. The rearrangement links TRBV6-1 to TRBJ2-7, with TRBD1 as a possible D gene (6 bases). V was pared by 6 bases and J by 1 base, with 7 bases between. The CDR3 covers 12 residues. Germline V gene data show CDR1 as MNHNS and CDR2 as SASEGT.

In this sample, this clonotype turned up a few times. The chain has TRBV12-3 or TRBV12-4 and TRBJ1-1; the match to TRBD1 covers 7 bases. This CDR3 region has 19 residues. Germline trimming cut 7 bases from V and 0 bases from J; bases unmatched to any gene: 20. CDR3 bases: TGTGCCAGCACCTACAGACAGGGCTCCACTTTATACATGAACACTGAAGCTTTCTTT. Protein sequence: CASTYRQGSTLYMNTEAFF.

The chain has TRBV5-6 and TRBJ1-3, with TRBD1 as a possible D gene (5 bases). V lost 2 bases and J lost 0, with 9 bases in between. Germline loops: CDR1 SGHDT, CDR2 YYEEEE. The CDR3 has 15 amino acids. DNA of the CDR3: TGTGCCAGCAGCTTCGGGGCGGGCTCTGGAAACACCATATATTTT. Residues: CASSFGAGSGNTIYF.

The chain joins TRBV10-3 to TRBJ1-2; the D is unclear. Germline loops: CDR1 ENHRY, CDR2 SYGVKD. CDR3 length equals 15 residues. The germline V and J ends were trimmed by 0 bases and 8 bases, with 16 bases remaining between them. CDR3 loop: CAISESPELLGGYTF. DNA of the CDR3: TGTGCCATCAGTGAGTCGCCAGAATTACTAGGGGGCTACACCTTC.

The chain couples TRBV29-1 to TRBJ1-1; possibly TRBD1 for D (5 bases). The CDR3 contains 14 residues. Trimming left V 6 bases short and J 3 bases short, with 17 bases between. CDR1 SQVTM and CDR2 ANQGSEA come from the germline V gene. The CDR3 nucleotides read TGCAGCGTATTTTTTCGGGGGGTAGACACTGAAGCTTTCTTT. It is translated as CSVFFRGVDTEAFF.

The chain recombines TRBV6-1 with TRBJ2-3; TRBD1 or TRBD2 may be the D gene (5 bases each). Germline loops: CDR1 MNHNS, CDR2 SASEGT. The CDR3 has 16 amino acids. Trimming cost V 5 bases and J 2 bases, with 17 bases left between them. CDR3 in amino acids: CASSPSPGTITDTQYF. CDR3 nucleotides: TGTGCCAGCAGTCCTTCCCCAGGGACCATCACAGATACGCAGTATTTT.